This record concerns one TCR beta chain sequence. This table comes from immunoSEQ multiplex PCR, and its TCRdb copy is limited to in-frame clones, with some not included. The table has roughly 150,000 clones, about 90% seen once. The data were taken from a study of blood T cell repertoires in COVID-19. The V gene lost 2 bases and the J gene lost 4 bases, with 12 bases spanning the gap. The CDR3 extends over 14 amino acids. Germline assignment: CDR1 SGHDT and CDR2 YYEEEE. The sequence was collected from a woman in her forties who had been exposed to COVID-19. The sample consisted of PBMCs or T cells enriched from blood (not recorded which). This chain links TRBV5-6 with TRBJ1-1; no clear D gene. CDR3 DNA sequence: TGTGCCAGCAGCTTAGGAGGGCTTGGCACTGAAGCTTTCTTT. Encoded protein: CASSLGGLGTEAFF.